Each of the 16 T cell receptor beta chains below was sequenced from the same sample in a study of human T cells and chemical hapten exposure. As for time point: patch test 3, about 24 weeks after DPC sensitization. Treatment noted: therapeutic diphenylcyclopropenone sensitization with weekly scalp DPC. One entry per CDR3 protein, called by TCRdb with MiXCR from the RACE reads. The sample carries some 110,000 distinct CDR3 sequences, 10% to 12% recorded once. The source was whole blood, collected in connection with sensitization to the hapten diphenylcyclopropenone (DPC). These receptors were collected from a woman between 50 and 59 years old with alopecia areata. Some clones in this sample may be carry-over from other donors' samples.

This clonotype was recorded many times. The chain combines TRBV29-1 with TRBJ2-3; D not resolved. The V and J ends lost 3 bases and 3 bases respectively, with 4 bases between them. CDR1 SQVTM and CDR2 ANQGSEA come from the germline V gene. This CDR3 is built from 11 residues. CDR3 DNA sequence: TGCAGCGTTGAGGTGACAGATACGCAGTATTTT. This codes for CSVEVTDTQYF.

This clonotype was recorded at least ten times. The rearrangement uses TRBV12-5 and TRBJ2-7; 13 nucleotides match TRBD2. The CDR3 has 15 residues. The germline CDR1 and CDR2 sequences are LGHNT and FRNRAP. J was trimmed by 6 bases and V by 7 bases; bases with no gene match: 9. CDR3 coding DNA: TGTGCTAGTGCGCCGGGACTAGCGGGGCCGGGCGAGCAGTACTTC. Translating gives CASAPGLAGPGEQYF. Together with reference TRBV12-5 and TRBJ2-7, the CDR3 gives the full variable domain: DARVTQTPRHKVTEMGQEVTMRCQPILGHNTVFWYRQTMMQGLELLAYFRNRAPLDDSGMPKDRFSAEMPDATLATLKIQPSEPRDSAVYFCASAPGLAGPGEQYFGPGTRLTVT.

This clonotype was observed a few times. The chain couples TRBV10-3 to TRBJ2-6; D possibly corresponds to TRBD2 (6 bases). Germline V gives CDR1 ENHRY, CDR2 SYGVKD. Trimming took off 6 bases at V and 10 bases at J, with 19 bases between the two ends. The CDR3 sequence is 15 residues long. The CDR3 DNA reads TGTGCCATCAGCCCCGGGGAGGAACACTCAAACGTCCTGACTTTC. Protein product: CAISPGEEHSNVLTF.

This clonotype has just a few counts. The chain recombines TRBV13 with TRBJ1-1; a weak D match, TRBD1 (6 bases). V was cut by 0 bases and J by 3 bases, with 11 bases left in between. Germline CDR1 reads PRHDT; CDR2 reads FYEKMQ (reference sequence). CDR3 length: 15 amino acids. CDR3 sequence: CASSLGDRLYTEAFF. Written as DNA, the CDR3 is TGTGCCAGCAGCTTAGGGGACAGACTTTACACTGAAGCTTTCTTT.

Ten or more counts support this clonotype. V usage is TRBV7-8 and J usage is TRBJ2-3; no clear D. Trimming took 5 bases from V and 2 from J, leaving 11 bases between them. The CDR3 is 14 residues long. Germline values: CDR1 SGHVS, CDR2 FQNEAQ. CDR3 DNA sequence: TGTGCCAGCAGCCCAATTCGATCCACAGATACGCAGTATTTT. Its translation: CASSPIRSTDTQYF.

This clonotype was seen only a few times. The chain combines TRBV29-1 with TRBJ2-7, with D unclear. Germline V CDR1 and CDR2: SQVTM, ANQGSEA. This CDR3 contains 12 residues. V lost 1 base and J lost 5, with 9 bases in between. CDR3 sequence reads: CSVEALGDEQYF. The CDR3 coding sequence is TGCAGCGTTGAAGCCCTTGGGGACGAGCAGTACTTC.

The DNA for the CDR3 is TGCAGTGGGGGGGGGGATAGCAATCAGCCCCAGCATTTT. Protein: CSGGGDSNQPQHF. The chain employs TRBV20-1 and TRBJ1-5; maybe TRBD1 (5 bases). Germline V gives CDR1 DFQATT, CDR2 SNEGSKA (reference sequence). The V and J ends lost 7 bases and 0 bases respectively, with 10 bases between them. This CDR3 has 13 amino acids.

This clonotype was seen more than once but under ten times. V is TRBV5-1 and J is TRBJ2-3; tentatively, D is TRBD2 (5 bases). Germline V gives CDR1 SGHRS, CDR2 YFSETQ. Deletions cut 2 bases from V and 2 bases from J, with 9 bases between. The CDR3 is 14 amino acids. The CDR3 region is CASSFGDLTDTQYF. CDR3 DNA sequence: TGCGCCAGCAGCTTCGGGGATCTCACAGATACGCAGTATTTT.

The chain couples TRBV6-2 or TRBV6-3 to TRBJ2-7; D unresolved. Germline V CDR1 and CDR2: MNHEY, SVGEGT. There are 12 residues in the CDR3. Trimming removed 5 bases at V and 7 bases at J, with 12 bases between. The CDR3: CASSGRWGEQYF. CDR3 nucleotides: TGTGCCAGCAGTGGTCGTTGGGGAGAGCAGTACTTC.

This clonotype was seen only a few times. This sequence joins TRBV10-3 and TRBJ2-3; 9 bases are a match to TRBD2. CDR1 ENHRY and CDR2 SYGVKD come from the germline V gene. CDR3 length equals 14 residues. J was trimmed by 5 bases and V by 10 bases; bases with no gene match: 10. The CDR3 reads CATDSGRGIDTQYF. DNA for the CDR3: TGTGCCACCGATAGCGGGAGAGGGATAGATACGCAGTATTTT.

The gene calls are TRBV5-4 and TRBJ2-2, with TRBD1 matching over 8 bases. Germline loops: CDR1 SGHNT, CDR2 YYREEE (reference sequence). The CDR3 length is 16 residues. V lost 0 bases to trimming and J lost 6 bases; unmatched junction nucleotides: 7. The CDR3 nucleotides read TGTGCCAGCAGCTTGGGGTTAGGACAGGGCGCCGGGGAGCTGTTTTTT. The encoded protein is CASSLGLGQGAGELFF.

The chain links TRBV7-2 to TRBJ2-7, with TRBD1 identical over 8 bases. V lost 5 bases to trimming and J lost 1 base; unmatched junction nucleotides: 1. The CDR3 length is 13 residues. The germline V gene has CDR1 SGHTA and CDR2 FQGNSA. CDR3 DNA sequence: TGTGCCAGCAGCCGGGACAGGTCCTACGAGCAGTACTTC. Encoded protein: CASSRDRSYEQYF.

This clonotype turned up a few times. V and J are TRBV7-9 and TRBJ1-1; 7 positions agree with TRBD1. Losses at the gene ends were 6 bases for V and 0 bases for J; bases not matched to a gene: 7. The germline gives CDR1 SEHNR, CDR2 FQNEAQ (reference sequence). The CDR3 is made up of 15 amino acids. The CDR3 loop is CASRYRGQLNTEAFF. Written as DNA, the CDR3 is TGTGCCAGCAGGTACAGGGGACAACTGAACACTGAAGCTTTCTTT.

The chain couples TRBV3-1 to TRBJ2-2; 7 bases fit TRBD1. The CDR3 is 16 amino acids. The germline V gene has CDR1 LGHDT and CDR2 YNNKEL (reference sequence). V was pared by 1 base and J by 6 bases, with 8 bases of the junction left unmatched. The CDR3 spells CASSQGVTDRAGELFF. CDR3 DNA: TGTGCCAGCAGCCAAGGCGTCACAGACAGGGCCGGGGAGCTGTTTTTT.

This clonotype was counted at least ten times. CDR3: CSVEGVAGEHEQFF. The DNA for the CDR3 is TGCAGCGTTGAGGGGGTAGCGGGAGAGCATGAGCAGTTCTTC. This chain joins TRBV29-1 and TRBJ2-1, with TRBD2 matching over 9 bases. The CDR3 length is 14 residues. The germline V gene encodes CDR1 SQVTM and CDR2 ANQGSEA. After removal of 3 bases from V and 8 bases from J, the junction contained 8 bases not matched to a gene.

The chain employs TRBV18 and TRBJ2-7; 8 bases fit TRBD1. Looked up from germline, CDR1 is KGHSH and CDR2 is LQKENI. The CDR3 has 14 amino acids. Trimming removed 8 bases from V and 4 bases from J; junction bases left unmatched: 10. CDR3 region: CASTDYGQGYEQYF. CDR3 coding DNA: TGTGCCAGCACCGATTACGGACAGGGTTACGAGCAGTACTTC. The full variable domain, completed using reference TRBV18 and TRBJ2-7, is NAGVMQNPRHLVRRRGQEARLRCSPMKGHSHVYWYRQLPEEGLKFMVYLQKENIIDESGMPKERFSAEFPKEGPSILRIQQVVRGDSAAYFCASTDYGQGYEQYFGPGTRLTVT.